This T cell receptor beta chain was identified during a study of control samples from healthy donors and cancer patients (dated by TCRdb to the early 2020s). This clone was observed a single time. The specificity of this receptor is unknown. No much larger clone exists at a distance of one base, and base qualities are not known. Libraries were made using the immunoSEQ multiplex PCR assay. Held by TCRdb, this immuneACCESS table contains in-frame sequences only and omits some clones. Under half of the omission traces to an unresolved V gene where checked; the cause of the rest is unknown. The sample table contains fewer than 85,000 clones; only one count was recorded for approximately 94% of them. The top ten clonotypes cover 2.8% of the sample. Taken from the germline V gene, the CDR1 and CDR2 loops are SGDLS and YYNGEE. V is cut back by 6 bases and J by 8 bases, with 15 bases in the junction unmatched. Measured from the cysteine to the phenylalanine, the CDR3 is 16 residues long. Only CDR3 DNA remains: 48 bases, in frame from the first base.

This receptor was taken from a woman under 40 in good health. Material for sequencing was blood. In this chain, TRBV9 is recombined with TRBJ2-1, with 9 central nucleotides matching TRBD2. The CDR3 protein is CASTLEDLAGRDEQFF. The sequenced DNA is TGTGCCAGCACCCTAGAAGACCTAGCGGGGCGGGATGAGCAGTTCTTC.